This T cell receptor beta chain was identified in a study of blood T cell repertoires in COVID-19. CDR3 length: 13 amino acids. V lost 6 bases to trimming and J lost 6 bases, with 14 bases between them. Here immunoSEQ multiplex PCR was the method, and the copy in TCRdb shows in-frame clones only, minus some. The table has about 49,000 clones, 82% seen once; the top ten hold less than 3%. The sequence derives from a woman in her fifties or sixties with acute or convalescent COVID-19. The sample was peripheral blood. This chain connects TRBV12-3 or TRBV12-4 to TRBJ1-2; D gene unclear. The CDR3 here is CASSVGPRNGYTF. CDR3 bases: TGTGCCAGCAGCGTGGGCCCTCGGAATGGCTACACCTTC.